This record looks at one T cell receptor beta chain sequence and its context. The antigen remains unidentified. This specimen comes from a study of early stage breast cancer tumors. Across the whole study: Most invasive tumors, twelve of 16, were ER+/PR+/HER2-. Findings and caveats of the study: Tumors had around 2.3-fold higher T cell density than normal breast. In about 90% of the 16 patients, blood comparison separated tumor from normal breast.

Each sample had two DNA replicates, about 0.5 ug blood or about 1.5 ug tissue. The method was immunoSEQ multiplex PCR; TCRdb's version includes in-frame clones alone and lacks a portion of them. The sample contains 50,000 to 65,000 clones, over 65% of which appear only once. The receptor was isolated from a person aged 30 to 40 with breast cancer. Input material: blood.

DNA for the CDR3: TGTGCCAGCAGTTACTCTTCTAGCGGGGCCTACGAGCAGTACTTC. Encoded protein: CASSYSSSGAYEQYF. The chain links TRBV6-5 to TRBJ2-7; 9 positions match TRBD2. V gave up 0 bases and J gave up 2 bases; unmatched junction bases: 2. The CDR3 consists of 15 residues. Germline CDR1 reads MNHEY; CDR2 reads SVGAGI.